The 27 T cell receptor beta chains given below trace back to one sample, sequenced in a study of blood T cell repertoires in COVID-19. Libraries were prepared by immunoSEQ multiplex PCR; TCRdb keeps only in-frame clonotypes and omits some of them. The sample holds 200,000 to 250,000 clones, approximately 82% seen once. Sequenced sample: peripheral blood. The receptors were sampled from a woman aged 18 to 35 with acute or convalescent COVID-19.

DNA for the CDR3: TGCGCCAGCAGCCAAGAAGTAGCGGGAGGGGGAGAGACCCAGTACTTC. Its protein is CASSQEVAGGGETQYF. The gene calls are TRBV4-3 and TRBJ2-5; 11 bases agree with TRBD2. The CDR3 sequence is 16 residues long. After removal of 0 bases from V and 4 bases from J, the junction contained 4 bases not matched to a gene. CDR1 is LGHNA, CDR2 YSLEER, per germline.

The chain joins TRBV3-1 (or the pseudogene TRBV3-2) to TRBJ2-1; 9 bases fit TRBD1. Unmatched junction bases numbered 12, after V lost 3 bases and J lost 12 bases. Looked up from germline, CDR1 is LGHDT and CDR2 is YNNKEL (reference sequence). The CDR3 covers 15 residues. In DNA, the CDR3 is TGTGCCAGCAGCCAGCCGGGACAGGGAGAGGTAGGGCAGTTCTTC. Translated, it gives CASSQPGQGEVGQFF.

The J gene is TRBJ2-1, the V gene TRBV19; D is ambiguous. V was clipped by 4 bases and J by 1 base, with 14 bases between them. This CDR3 contains 16 residues. Germline V lookup: CDR1 LNHDA, CDR2 SQIVND (reference sequence). The CDR3 protein is CASSRYRSSSYNEQFF. CDR3 DNA sequence: TGTGCCAGTAGTAGGTACAGATCTTCGTCCTACAATGAGCAGTTCTTC.

V and J are TRBV4-3 and TRBJ2-7; D is possibly TRBD2 (6 bases). The germline V and J ends were trimmed by 0 bases and 7 bases, with 16 bases remaining between them. Per the germline V gene, CDR1 is LGHNA and CDR2 is YSLEER. The CDR3 consists of 15 residues. DNA for the CDR3: TGCGCCAGCAGCCAAGAAATCTATCGGGGGTGGGAGCAGTACTTC. This codes for CASSQEIYRGWEQYF.

This chain links TRBV7-2 with TRBJ2-2; D not certain. Germline V gene lookup returns CDR1 SGHTA and CDR2 FQGNSA. CDR3 length: 18 amino acids. Trimming cost V 3 bases and J 2 bases, with 19 bases left between them. The CDR3 region is CASSLNPSGPLNTGELFF. The CDR3 bases are TGTGCCAGCAGCTTGAATCCTTCGGGTCCTCTTAACACCGGGGAGCTGTTTTTT.

The V gene is TRBV7-9, the J gene TRBJ2-6; TRBD2 is a possible D gene (6 bases). This CDR3 has 15 residues. The germline gives CDR1 SEHNR, CDR2 FQNEAQ (reference sequence). Trimming cost V 8 bases and J 3 bases, with 14 bases left between them. The CDR3 loop reads CASGAGSFGANVLTF. Written as DNA, the CDR3 is TGTGCCAGCGGTGCGGGGTCGTTTGGGGCCAACGTCCTGACTTTC.

The chain recombines TRBV7-9 with TRBJ1-2; D ambiguous. From germline, CDR1 is SEHNR and CDR2 FQNEAQ (reference sequence). V lost 2 bases, J lost 4 bases, and 11 bases lay in between. This CDR3 is 14 amino acids long. The CDR3 reads CASSLISMSYGYTF. The CDR3 region has the DNA TGTGCCAGCAGCTTAATCTCGATGAGCTATGGCTACACCTTC.

Only one count was recorded for this clone. The chain uses TRBV7-9 and TRBJ2-7; 9 bases line up with TRBD2. The CDR3 extends over 18 amino acids. V shed 4 bases, J shed 3 bases, and the junction held 16 bases outside the gene matches. Germline values: CDR1 SEHNR, CDR2 FQNEAQ (reference sequence). This chain's CDR3 is CASSSRATSGSADYEQYF. Here the CDR3 DNA reads TGTGCCAGCAGCTCTAGGGCGACTAGCGGATCGGCAGACTACGAGCAGTACTTC.

The rearrangement links TRBV29-1 to TRBJ1-1; maybe TRBD1 (5 bases). There are 14 residues in the CDR3. Germline CDR1 and CDR2: SQVTM and ANQGSEA. V was shortened by 5 bases and J by 6 bases, with 19 bases between the two germline ends. The CDR3 protein is CSVRMGGVKAEAFF. The CDR3 DNA reads TGCAGCGTTCGGATGGGAGGGGTCAAGGCTGAAGCTTTCTTT. Full variable domain (rest looked up from reference TRBV29-1 and TRBJ1-1): SAVISQKPSRDICQRGTSLTIQCQVDSQVTMMFWYRQQPGQSLTLIATANQGSEATYESGFVIDKFPISRPNLTFSTLTVSNMSPEDSSIYLCSVRMGGVKAEAFFGQGTRLTVV.

The chain recombines TRBV7-6 with TRBJ2-5; 7 nucleotides agree with TRBD1. V was pared by 5 bases and J by 5 bases, with 8 bases of the junction left unmatched. This CDR3 comprises 14 residues. Germline V lookup: CDR1 SGHVS, CDR2 FNYEAQ. DNA of the CDR3: TGTGCCAGCAGCCCGGTGACAGGGCCGGAGACCCAGTACTTC. Encoded protein: CASSPVTGPETQYF. Using reference TRBV7-6 and TRBJ2-5 for the parts outside the CDR3, the full variable domain is GAGVSQSPRYKVTKRGQDVALRCDPISGHVSLYWYRQALGQGPEFLTYFNYEAQQDKSGLPNDRFSAERPEGSISTLTIQRTEQRDSAMYRCASSPVTGPETQYFGPGTRLLVL.

The rearrangement uses TRBV19 and TRBJ2-2; 12 nucleotides align to TRBD2. The junction had 7 bases not matched to a gene; V was cut back by 5 bases and J by 6 bases. The CDR3 totals 16 residues. Germline V lookup: CDR1 LNHDA, CDR2 SQIVND (reference sequence). In DNA form, the CDR3 reads TGTGCCAGTAGTCGACTAGCGGGAGTTGGTGCCGGGGAGCTGTTTTTT. Residues: CASSRLAGVGAGELFF.

V gene TRBV30 combines with J gene TRBJ2-2; D unclear. The V gene lost 3 bases and the J gene lost 5 bases, with 10 bases spanning the gap. Germline values: CDR1 GTSNPN, CDR2 SVGIG (reference sequence). This CDR3 is 13 amino acids long. The CDR3: CAWSRVLTGELFF. The CDR3 DNA is TGTGCCTGGAGCCGAGTGCTGACCGGGGAGCTGTTTTTT.

The chain has TRBV9 and TRBJ2-3; 9 nucleotides agree with TRBD1. Germline values: CDR1 SGDLS, CDR2 YYNGEE. There are 15 residues in the CDR3. With 4 bases clipped from V and 3 bases from J, the junction kept 6 bases outside the gene matches. CDR3 coding DNA: TGTGCCAGCAGCCGGACAGGGGAAAGGACAGATACGCAGTATTTT. Protein sequence: CASSRTGERTDTQYF.

The CDR3, as DNA: TGTGCCTCCTCCCGGGAGGGATCAGCGTACGAGCAGTACTTC. Translating gives CASSREGSAYEQYF. This rearrangement joins TRBV30 to TRBJ2-7, with 8 positions matching TRBD2. The ends lost 7 bases at V and 4 bases at J; junction bases unmatched: 12. This CDR3 is built from 14 residues. CDR1 and CDR2 (germline): GTSNPN, SVGIG (reference sequence).

This clone appeared once. The rearrangement uses TRBV27 and TRBJ1-6, with 10 positions matching TRBD1. Trimming removed 8 bases from V and 8 bases from J; junction bases left unmatched: 18. This CDR3 spans 18 amino acids. CDR1 is MNHEY, CDR2 SMNVEV, per germline (reference sequence). The CDR3 bases are TGTGCCAGCCGAAAGACCCGGGGACAGGGGAATTCGTATTCACCCCTCCACTTT. Translation gives CASRKTRGQGNSYSPLHF.

The V gene is TRBV4-1, the J gene TRBJ2-1; weak D call: TRBD2 (5 bases). With 4 bases removed from V and 4 bases from J, the gap between germline ends came to 20 bases. CDR1 is MGHRA, CDR2 YSYEKL, per germline. This CDR3 spans 17 amino acids. Written as DNA, the CDR3 is TGCGCCAGCAGCCTTAAGATGGATGAGCGGAAATACAATGAGCAGTTCTTC. It specifies CASSLKMDERKYNEQFF.

This clone was counted between two and nine times. The chain links TRBV7-2 to TRBJ2-5; possible D gene TRBD1, 6 bases. Trimming removed 5 bases at V and 10 bases at J, with 17 bases between. Germline V gene sequence: CDR1 SGHTA, CDR2 FQGNSA. This CDR3 has 13 residues. The CDR3 region is CASSPSRGRGQYF. The CDR3 DNA sequence: TGTGCCAGCAGCCCCTCGAGAGGCAGGGGCCAGTACTTC.

This clone came up many times. The V and J genes are TRBV7-9 and TRBJ2-5, with D unresolved. Germline CDR1 and CDR2: SEHNR and FQNEAQ (reference sequence). V lost 5 bases, J lost 1 base, and 14 bases lay in between. The CDR3 consists of 15 residues. In nucleotides, the CDR3 is TGTGCCAGCAGCCCCCCCGCGGAGCTCCAAGAGACCCAGTACTTC. Protein product: CASSPPAELQETQYF.

This clone has only a few counts. This chain joins TRBV28 and TRBJ1-2; 9 bases are a match to TRBD1. The J segment lost 4 bases and the V segment lost 6 bases, leaving 18 bases of the junction unmatched. The CDR3 loop spans 18 amino acids. Germline CDR1 and CDR2: MDHEN and SYDVKM. CDR3 sequence (DNA): TGTGCCAGCAGCCAAACGCGATGGGACAGGGAACATCCCTATGGCTACACCTTC. It yields the protein CASSQTRWDREHPYGYTF.

The chain uses TRBV7-6 and TRBJ2-1, with 12 bases aligning to TRBD2. The V and J ends lost 4 bases and 4 bases, in that order; junction bases with no gene match: 2. In germline, CDR1 is SGHVS, CDR2 FNYEAQ. The CDR3 covers 15 residues. The CDR3 is CASSSGTSGYNEQFF. As DNA, the CDR3 is TGTGCCAGCAGCTCTGGGACTAGCGGGTACAATGAGCAGTTCTTC.

This clone is a singleton in its sample. The V gene is TRBV14, the J gene TRBJ1-6; unclear D gene. Trimming took 3 bases from V and 10 from J, leaving 10 bases between them. Germline V gives CDR1 SGHDN, CDR2 FVKESK. The CDR3 is 13 residues long. CDR3 loop: CASSQGLVSPLHF. DNA of the CDR3: TGTGCCAGCAGCCAGGGCCTCGTATCACCCCTCCACTTT.

On this clone itself: Other DNA sequences of this sample code for an identical CDR3. The rearrangement joins TRBV3-1 (or the pseudogene TRBV3-2) to TRBJ1-5; no clear D gene. The germline CDR1 and CDR2 sequences are LGHDT and YNNKEL (reference sequence). The CDR3 runs 13 residues. V gave up 0 bases and J gave up 6 bases, with 6 bases separating them. The CDR3 sequence is CASSQEGGQPQHF. The CDR3 DNA is TGTGCCAGCAGCCAAGAAGGAGGTCAGCCCCAGCATTTT.

The V gene is TRBV28, the J gene TRBJ1-2; 10 positions agree with TRBD1. The J segment lost 5 bases and the V segment lost 1 base, leaving 7 bases of the junction unmatched. This CDR3 contains 16 residues. In germline, CDR1 is MDHEN, CDR2 SYDVKM. CDR3 amino acids: CASSLLGTGVGYGYTF. CDR3 DNA sequence: TGTGCCAGCAGTTTATTGGGGACAGGGGTGGGGTATGGCTACACCTTC.

CDR3 residues: CASRQEGVPGELFF. The CDR3 DNA sequence: TGTGCCAGCAGACAAGAGGGGGTTCCCGGGGAGCTGTTTTTT. The chain links TRBV7-2 to TRBJ2-2; D is perhaps TRBD1 (6 bases). Deletions cut 6 bases from V and 6 bases from J, with 14 bases between. Germline assignment: CDR1 SGHTA and CDR2 FQGNSA. This CDR3 region has 14 residues. Full variable domain (missing parts from reference TRBV7-2 and TRBJ2-2): GAGVSQSPSNKVTEKGKDVELRCDPISGHTALYWYRQSLGQGLEFLIYFQGNSAPDKSGLPSDRFSAERTGGSVSTLTIQRTQQEDSAVYLCASRQEGVPGELFFGEGSRLTVL.

The V call is TRBV7-9, the J call TRBJ1-2; 8 positions agree with TRBD1. V was pared by 5 bases and J by 7 bases, with 6 bases of the junction left unmatched. There are 13 residues in the CDR3. Germline CDR1 and CDR2: SEHNR and FQNEAQ (reference sequence). CDR3 protein: CASSPTGDLGYTF. In DNA form, the CDR3 reads TGTGCCAGCAGCCCGACAGGGGATCTTGGCTACACCTTC.

V is TRBV2 and J is TRBJ2-1; the match to TRBD2 covers 8 bases. Germline-derived CDR1 and CDR2 are SNHLY and FYNNEI. The CDR3 is 16 amino acids. Unmatched junction bases numbered 15, after V lost 7 bases and J lost 7 bases. The CDR3 sequence: CASTRPRSGSINEQFF. For the CDR3, the DNA is TGTGCCAGCACCAGGCCCCGGAGCGGGAGTATTAATGAGCAGTTCTTC.

The rearrangement uses TRBV7-2 and TRBJ1-2; 8 nucleotides line up with TRBD1. The germline V gene has CDR1 SGHTA and CDR2 FQGNSA. The CDR3 spans 14 residues. With V trimmed by 5 bases and J by 8 bases, 10 bases remained unmatched. CDR3 loop: CASSQVGQVSGYTF. The CDR3 nucleotides are TGTGCCAGCAGCCAAGTGGGACAGGTGAGCGGCTACACCTTC.